This T cell receptor beta chain was recovered during a study of response to subunit inactivated influenza vaccine. TCRdb passed the RT-PCR reads through MiXCR, listing each CDR3 protein once. Of about 780,000 distinct CDR3 sequences in the sample, under 20% were seen once. The CDR3 is 16 amino acids. In germline, CDR1 is MNHNS, CDR2 SASEGT. Trimming removed 6 bases from V and 7 bases from J; junction bases left unmatched: 8. Whole-study results and caveats: The authors offered the suggestion that each seasonal influenza vaccination recruits few new T cells.

About this clonotype: What it binds is unknown.

This TCR derives from a man aged 50-60 years who received an inactivated influenza vaccine. The sequencing here drew on PBMCs from blood, taken approximately 5 days after vaccination. The J gene is TRBJ2-3, the V gene TRBV6-1; the match to TRBD2 covers 15 bases. For the CDR3, the DNA is TGTGCCAGCAGCCTAATCGGGACTAGCGGGGGGTATACGCAGTATTTT. Translated, it gives CASSLIGTSGGYTQYF.